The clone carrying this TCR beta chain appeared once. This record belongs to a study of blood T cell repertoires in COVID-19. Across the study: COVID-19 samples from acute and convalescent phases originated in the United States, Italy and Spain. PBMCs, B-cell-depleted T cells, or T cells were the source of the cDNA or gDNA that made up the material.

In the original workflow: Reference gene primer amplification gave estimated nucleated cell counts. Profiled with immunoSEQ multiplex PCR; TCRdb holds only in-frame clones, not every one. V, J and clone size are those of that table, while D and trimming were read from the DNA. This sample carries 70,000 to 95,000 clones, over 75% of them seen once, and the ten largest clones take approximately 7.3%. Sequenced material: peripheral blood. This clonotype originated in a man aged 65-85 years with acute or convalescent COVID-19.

The CDR3: CASSFPGAGEREQYF. The CDR3 DNA reads TGTGCCAGCAGCTTCCCAGGGGCGGGAGAGAGGGAGCAGTACTTC. This chain uses TRBV7-2 with TRBJ2-7; tentative D call: TRBD2 (7 bases). The V gene's germline CDR1 is SGHTA and CDR2 FQGNSA. V shed 3 bases and J shed 7 bases, with 19 bases lying between them. CDR3 length equals 15 residues.